These 27 T cell receptor beta chains share one sample of origin, sequenced in a study of blood T cell repertoires in COVID-19. Data came from immunoSEQ multiplex PCR; TCRdb stores just in-frame clones and leaves some out. The table includes a few hundred thousand clones, more than 85% detected once. The sequenced material came from peripheral blood. The receptor source for this set is a man aged 55 to 70 with acute or convalescent COVID-19.

The sample holds a few counts of this clone. This chain connects TRBV23-1 to TRBJ1-5; 8 nucleotides match TRBD1. TRBV23-1 is reported as an ORF; its role is uncertain. This CDR3 has 15 residues. The V and J ends lost 4 bases and 7 bases, in that order; junction bases with no gene match: 9. The CDR3: CASSLWTGLGQPQHF. The CDR3 nucleotides are TGCGCCAGCAGTCTCTGGACAGGGCTCGGCCAGCCCCAGCATTTT.

This sequence joins TRBV25-1 and TRBJ1-2; no firm D call. Germline CDR1 reads MGHDK; CDR2 reads SYGVNS. The V end lost 6 bases, the J end lost 4 bases, and 12 bases lay between the germline ends. The CDR3 length is 13 residues. CDR3: CASRRDTVYGYTF. Here the CDR3 DNA reads TGTGCCAGCAGGAGAGACACGGTCTATGGCTACACCTTC.

The chain links TRBV6-2 or TRBV6-3 to TRBJ1-3; weak D call: TRBD1 (6 bases). V lost 2 bases to trimming and J lost 1 base, with 6 bases between them. In germline, CDR1 is MNHEY, CDR2 SVGEGT. The CDR3 extends over 14 amino acids. CDR3 amino acids: CASSYRGSGNTIYF. In DNA form, the CDR3 reads TGTGCCAGCAGTTACAGGGGGTCTGGAAACACCATATATTTT.

V gene TRBV6-5 combines with J gene TRBJ1-1; D is possibly TRBD1 (5 bases). The V end lost 7 bases, the J end lost 4 bases, and 10 bases lay between the germline ends. The CDR3 runs to 12 residues. The germline CDR1 and CDR2 sequences are MNHEY and SVGAGI. The CDR3 coding sequence is TGTGCCAGCAAGGAGGGGACCACTGAAGCTTTCTTT. Its protein product is CASKEGTTEAFF.

V gene TRBV28 combines with J gene TRBJ1-6; TRBD1 aligns across 7 bases. Germline trimming cut 8 bases from V and 6 bases from J; bases unmatched to any gene: 4. Germline V gene lookup returns CDR1 MDHEN and CDR2 SYDVKM. This CDR3 has 13 residues. The CDR3 region has the DNA TGTGCCAGCTACGGACAGGTTAATTCACCCCTCCACTTT. It specifies CASYGQVNSPLHF.

This chain connects TRBV11-2 to TRBJ1-2; D gene ambiguous. The V end lost 4 bases, the J end lost 1 base, and 16 bases lay between the germline ends. The germline gives CDR1 SGHAT, CDR2 FQNNGV. The CDR3 totals 16 residues. CDR3 region: CASSSLFSRDNYGYTF. DNA of the CDR3: TGTGCCAGCAGCTCACTGTTTTCCCGGGATAACTATGGCTACACCTTC.

The chain has TRBV18 and TRBJ1-3; TRBD1 is a possible D gene (5 bases). This CDR3 contains 18 residues. V was pared by 3 bases and J by 0 bases, with 18 bases between. Germline V gene sequence: CDR1 KGHSH, CDR2 LQKENI. The CDR3 here is CASSPNLGTGDSGNTIYF. CDR3 nucleotide sequence: TGTGCCAGCTCACCGAACTTAGGGACGGGAGACTCTGGAAACACCATATATTTT. The full variable domain, with the rest looked up from reference TRBV18 and TRBJ1-3, is NAGVMQNPRHLVRRRGQEARLRCSPMKGHSHVYWYRQLPEEGLKFMVYLQKENIIDESGMPKERFSAEFPKEGPSILRIQQVVRGDSAAYFCASSPNLGTGDSGNTIYFGEGSWLTVV.

The V gene is TRBV5-4, the J gene TRBJ2-1; 15 bases align to TRBD2. The CDR3 loop spans 16 amino acids. Germline V gives CDR1 SGHNT, CDR2 YYREEE (reference sequence). V trimming: 4 bases; J trimming: 8 bases; junction bases outside the gene matches: 7. The CDR3 here is CASSTRTSGGAHEQFF. The CDR3 bases are TGTGCCAGCAGCACCAGGACTAGCGGGGGGGCACATGAGCAGTTCTTC.

This chain joins TRBV7-9 and TRBJ2-7; 11 nucleotides match TRBD1. Trimming at V came to 3 bases and at J to 2 bases, leaving 9 bases not matched to a gene. The V gene's germline CDR1 is SEHNR and CDR2 FQNEAQ (reference sequence). The CDR3 runs 17 residues. The CDR3 DNA reads as TGTGCCAGCAGCTTCGCGGGGACAGGGGGGTTGACCTACGAGCAGTACTTC. It codes for CASSFAGTGGLTYEQYF.

The chain uses TRBV28 and TRBJ1-1, with 8 positions matching TRBD1. The V gene end was trimmed by 7 bases and the J gene end by 3 bases; junction bases not matched to a gene: 4. The CDR3 length is 13 residues. Germline CDR1 is MDHEN and CDR2 is SYDVKM. The CDR3 nucleotides read TGTGCCAGCATCCGGACAGGGTACACTGAAGCTTTCTTT. Its protein product is CASIRTGYTEAFF.

In nucleotides, the CDR3 is TGTGCCAGCAGTGATCAGGGGGCGGCCAAAAACATTCAGTACTTC. It encodes CASSDQGAAKNIQYF. The chain combines TRBV2 with TRBJ2-4; 8 nucleotides match TRBD1. Germline V CDR1 and CDR2: SNHLY, FYNNEI. The CDR3 runs to 15 residues. The V and J ends lost 3 bases and 1 base, in that order; junction bases with no gene match: 2. The entire variable domain, with the rest obtained from reference TRBV2 and TRBJ2-4, is as follows: EPEVTQTPSHQVTQMGQEVILRCVPISNHLYFYWYRQILGQKVEFLVSFYNNEISEKSEIFDDQFSVERPDGSNFTLKIRSTKLEDSAMYFCASSDQGAAKNIQYFGAGTRLSVL.

The chain combines TRBV5-1 with TRBJ2-3; 8 bases are shared with TRBD1. The CDR3 covers 16 residues. Germline CDR1 and CDR2: SGHRS and YFSETQ. V dropped 4 bases and J dropped 0; count of bases not matched to a gene: 7. CDR3 in DNA: TGCGCCAGCAGCCTGCGACAGGGGTCGAGCACAGATACGCAGTATTTT. Residues: CASSLRQGSSTDTQYF.

V and J are TRBV4-3 and TRBJ2-2; 8 bases agree with TRBD2. CDR1 is LGHNA, CDR2 YSLEER, per germline. There are 16 residues in the CDR3. V lost 0 bases, J lost 6 bases, and 6 bases stayed unmatched. CDR3 coding DNA: TGCGCCAGCAGCCAAGAAGGCCGGGGGGGCCCCGGGGAGCTGTTTTTT. Translation gives CASSQEGRGGPGELFF.

The chain carries TRBV5-4 and TRBJ1-5; 7 bases align to TRBD1. This CDR3 comprises 14 residues. The V segment lost 4 bases and the J segment 3 bases; nucleotides outside the gene matches: 4. CDR1 and CDR2 (germline): SGHNT, YYREEE (reference sequence). Here the CDR3 reads CASSQGGPNQPQHF. The DNA of the CDR3 is TGTGCCAGCAGCCAGGGGGGCCCCAATCAGCCCCAGCATTTT.

This clone was seen more than once but under ten times. V gene TRBV20-1 combines with J gene TRBJ2-5, with TRBD2 identical over 11 bases. Germline lookup yields CDR1 DFQATT and CDR2 SNEGSKA (reference sequence). The CDR3 totals 15 residues. The V segment lost 6 bases and the J segment 2 bases; nucleotides outside the gene matches: 8. This CDR3 reads CSASTSGGLQETQYF. As DNA, the CDR3 is TGCAGTGCCAGTACTAGCGGGGGCCTACAAGAGACCCAGTACTTC.

Remarks on this clone: Within the sample, other DNA sequences also encode this same CDR3. The chain uses TRBV7-7 and TRBJ2-3; D not certain. CDR1 and CDR2 from the germline V gene are SSHAT and FNYEAQ (reference sequence). The CDR3 loop spans 13 amino acids. The V gene lost 6 bases and the J gene lost 1 base, with 8 bases spanning the gap. The CDR3 DNA sequence: TGTGCCAGCAGTACCGGAGGCACAGATACGCAGTATTTT. It specifies CASSTGGTDTQYF.

V usage is TRBV11-3 and J usage is TRBJ2-5; 8 bases are shared with TRBD1. Germline CDR1 SGHNT, CDR2 YENEEA. V lost 5 bases, J lost 3 bases, and 8 bases stayed unmatched. CDR3 length: 15 residues. CDR3 DNA sequence: TGTGCCAGCAGCACCCGGACAGGGTTAAAAGAGACCCAGTACTTC. It specifies CASSTRTGLKETQYF.

This rearrangement joins TRBV28 to TRBJ2-1, with 11 bases matching TRBD2. Germline CDR1 reads MDHEN; CDR2 reads SYDVKM. The CDR3 extends over 16 amino acids. V lost 7 bases, J lost 9 bases, and 14 bases stayed unmatched. The CDR3 coding sequence is TGTGCCAGCAACCCTAGCGGGGGGCCTAAAGATGGTGAGCAGTTCTTC. Its translation: CASNPSGGPKDGEQFF.

On this clone: The junction differs from germline at one of its ends, possibly a read error. The rearrangement uses TRBV5-1 and TRBJ2-2; 8 bases are shared with TRBD1. There are 14 residues in the CDR3. Germline CDR1 reads SGHRS; CDR2 reads YFSETQ. This CDR3 reads CASSLAPTGAHSLF. In nucleotides, the CDR3 is TGCGCCAGCAGCTTGGCCCCGACAGGGGCCCATAGTCTTTTT.

The chain links TRBV6-1 to TRBJ1-6, with a tentative D call TRBD1 (6 bases). Germline values: CDR1 MNHNS, CDR2 SASEGT. The CDR3 spans 16 residues. Trimming took 6 bases from V and 0 from J, leaving 12 bases between them. The CDR3 sequence is CASRELGGSYNSPLHF. The CDR3 bases are TGTGCCAGCAGAGAACTAGGGGGCTCCTATAATTCACCCCTCCACTTT.

This clone occurred once. The chain has TRBV3-1 (or the pseudogene TRBV3-2) and TRBJ2-4, with D tentatively TRBD1 (5 bases). Germline V lookup: CDR1 LGHDT, CDR2 YNNKEL (reference sequence). The CDR3 contains 15 residues. The V gene lost 1 base and the J gene lost 0 bases, with 7 bases spanning the gap. The CDR3 sequence: CASSQGGLAKNIQYF. The CDR3 coding sequence is TGTGCCAGCAGCCAAGGGGGCTTAGCCAAAAACATTCAGTACTTC.

V is TRBV6-2 or TRBV6-3 and J is TRBJ2-2; TRBD2 matches 10 bases. J gave up 2 bases and V 0 bases, and 9 bases lay outside the gene matches. Germline V gene data show CDR1 as MNHEY and CDR2 as SVGEGT. The CDR3 sequence is 19 residues long. CDR3 sequence: CASSYSRLAGAQNTGELFF. In nucleotides, the CDR3 is TGTGCCAGCAGTTACTCGCGGCTAGCGGGGGCCCAAAACACCGGGGAGCTGTTTTTT.

Notes on this clone: Its ends do not fully match the called genes, so a read error is possible. The V call is TRBV7-2, the J call TRBJ1-2; tentative D call: TRBD1 (5 bases). The CDR3 loop spans 14 amino acids. Germline V gene sequence: CDR1 SGHTA, CDR2 FQGNSA. CDR3 in amino acids: CASSQQGALRDYTF. The CDR3 coding sequence is TGTGCCAGCAGCCAGCAGGGAGCCTTAAGGGACTACACTTTC. The whole variable domain, remainder taken from reference TRBV7-2 and TRBJ1-2, is GAGVSQSPSNKVTEKGKDVELRCDPISGHTALYWYRQSLGQGLEFLIYFQGNSAPDKSGLPSDRFSAERTGGSVSTLTIQRTQQEDSAVYLCASSQQGALRDYTFGSGTRLTVV.

The chain recombines TRBV7-8 with TRBJ2-7, with 13 bases identical to TRBD2. With 5 bases clipped from V and 4 bases from J, the junction kept 8 bases outside the gene matches. The CDR3 runs 16 residues. Looked up from germline, CDR1 is SGHVS and CDR2 is FQNEAQ. This CDR3 is CASSPGLAGDKYEQYF. In DNA form, the CDR3 reads TGTGCCAGCAGCCCCGGACTAGCGGGGGATAAATACGAGCAGTACTTC.

The chain joins TRBV9 to TRBJ1-1; D gene uncertain. CDR3 length: 16 residues. With 4 bases removed from V and 4 bases from J, the gap between germline ends came to 20 bases. Germline CDR1 reads SGDLS; CDR2 reads YYNGEE. DNA of the CDR3: TGTGCCAGCAGCCCCATCGACATTCGTGGAAGCACTGAAGCTTTCTTT. It codes for CASSPIDIRGSTEAFF.

CDR3: CASSPGGGPSGNTIYF. The DNA of the CDR3 is TGCGCCAGCAGCCCGGGCGGGGGCCCGTCTGGAAACACCATATATTTT. The rearrangement links TRBV5-1 to TRBJ1-3, with a possible D match to TRBD1 (6 bases). The V gene's germline CDR1 is SGHRS and CDR2 YFSETQ. V lost 4 bases to trimming and J lost 1 base, with 15 bases between them. The CDR3 is made up of 16 amino acids.

The CDR3 bases are TGCAGCGTTCGTCGGGGGGGGTTGTACGAAAAACTGTTTTTT. This codes for CSVRRGGLYEKLFF. The V gene is TRBV29-1, the J gene TRBJ1-4; a possible D gene is TRBD1 (5 bases). The CDR3 contains 14 residues. The V gene lost 5 bases and the J gene lost 8 bases, with 18 bases spanning the gap. The germline CDR1 and CDR2 sequences are SQVTM and ANQGSEA.